Shown below are 2 T cell receptor beta chains from a single sample sequenced in a study of T-cell reconstitution after alpha-beta-depleted transplantation in children. Unique molecular identifiers tagged the TCRbeta library. Via MiXCR, TCRdb re-called the PCR reads, giving one row per CDR3 protein. Here the sample spans 400,000 to 450,000 distinct CDR3 sequences, around two fifths being singletons. The specimen comprised PBMCs, sampled before TCRalphabeta/CD19-depleted stem cell transplant. The receptors derive from a girl aged 2-10 years with aplastic anemia, due to receive a stem cell transplant.

The V gene is TRBV6-1, the J gene TRBJ2-7; 10 bases are a match to TRBD2. Looked up from germline, CDR1 is MNHNS and CDR2 is SASEGT. With V trimmed by 5 bases and J by 1 base, 8 bases remained unmatched. This CDR3 has 16 residues. CDR3 in DNA: TGTGCCAGCAGTCGCAACGGACTAGCGGATTCCTACGAGCAGTACTTC. Its protein is CASSRNGLADSYEQYF.

This clonotype showed up just a few times. The rearrangement joins TRBV4-1 to TRBJ2-5; D may be TRBD2 (5 bases). The CDR3 consists of 14 residues. Germline-derived CDR1 and CDR2 are MGHRA and YSYEKL. V dropped 4 bases and J dropped 0 bases, with 9 bases sitting between them. The CDR3 spells CASSPTTYQETQYF. As DNA, the CDR3 is TGCGCCAGCAGCCCGACTACGTACCAAGAGACCCAGTACTTC.